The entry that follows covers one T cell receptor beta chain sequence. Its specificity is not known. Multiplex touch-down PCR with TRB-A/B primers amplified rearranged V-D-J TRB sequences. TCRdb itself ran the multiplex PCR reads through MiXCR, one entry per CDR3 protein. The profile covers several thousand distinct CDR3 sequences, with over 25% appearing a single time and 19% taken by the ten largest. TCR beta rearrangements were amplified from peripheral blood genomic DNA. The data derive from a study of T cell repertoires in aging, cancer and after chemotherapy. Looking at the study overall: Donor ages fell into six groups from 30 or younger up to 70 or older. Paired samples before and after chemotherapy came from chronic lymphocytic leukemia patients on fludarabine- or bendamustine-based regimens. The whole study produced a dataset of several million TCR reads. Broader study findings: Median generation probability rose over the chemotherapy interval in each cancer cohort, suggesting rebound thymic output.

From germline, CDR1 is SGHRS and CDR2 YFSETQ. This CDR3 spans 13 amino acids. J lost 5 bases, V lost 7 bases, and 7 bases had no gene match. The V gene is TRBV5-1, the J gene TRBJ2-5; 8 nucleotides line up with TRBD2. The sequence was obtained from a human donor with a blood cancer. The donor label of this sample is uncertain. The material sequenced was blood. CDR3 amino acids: CASSPRGAETQYF. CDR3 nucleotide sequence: TGCGCCAGCTCGCCGCGGGGGGCGGAGACCCAGTACTTC.